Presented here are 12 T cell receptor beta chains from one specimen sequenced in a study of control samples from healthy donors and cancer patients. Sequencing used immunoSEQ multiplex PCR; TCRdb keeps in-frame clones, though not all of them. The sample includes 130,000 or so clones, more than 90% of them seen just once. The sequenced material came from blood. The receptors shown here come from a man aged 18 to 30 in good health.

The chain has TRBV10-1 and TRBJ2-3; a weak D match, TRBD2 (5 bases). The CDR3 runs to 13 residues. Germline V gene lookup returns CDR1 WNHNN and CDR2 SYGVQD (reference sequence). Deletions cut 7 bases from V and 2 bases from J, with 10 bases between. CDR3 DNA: TGCGCCAGCAATACGGGGTCCACAGATACGCAGTATTTT. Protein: CASNTGSTDTQYF.

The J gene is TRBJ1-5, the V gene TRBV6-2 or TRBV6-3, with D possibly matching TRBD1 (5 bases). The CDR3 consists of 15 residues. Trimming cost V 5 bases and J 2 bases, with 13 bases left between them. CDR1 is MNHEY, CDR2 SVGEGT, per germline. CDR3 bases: TGTGCCAGCAGTCCCAGGGAGTGGGGCAATCAGCCCCAGCATTTT. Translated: CASSPREWGNQPQHF.

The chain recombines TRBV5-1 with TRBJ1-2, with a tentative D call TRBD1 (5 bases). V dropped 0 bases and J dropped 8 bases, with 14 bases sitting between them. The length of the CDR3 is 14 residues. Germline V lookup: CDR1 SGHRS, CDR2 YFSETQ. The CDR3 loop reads CASSLGSGGRGYTF. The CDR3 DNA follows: TGCGCCAGCAGCTTGGGATCGGGGGGACGGGGCTACACCTTC.

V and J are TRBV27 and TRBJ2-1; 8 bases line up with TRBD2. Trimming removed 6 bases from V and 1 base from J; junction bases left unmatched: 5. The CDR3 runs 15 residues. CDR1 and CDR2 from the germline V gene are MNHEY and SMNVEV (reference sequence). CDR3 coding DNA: TGTGCCAGCAGACTAGCGGTTAGGTCCTACAATGAGCAGTTCTTC. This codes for CASRLAVRSYNEQFF.

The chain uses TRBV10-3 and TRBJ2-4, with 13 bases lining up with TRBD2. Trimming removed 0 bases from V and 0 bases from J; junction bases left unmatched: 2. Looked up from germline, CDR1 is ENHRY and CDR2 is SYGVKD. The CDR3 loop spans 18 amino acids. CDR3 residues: CAISESGTSGVAKNIQYF. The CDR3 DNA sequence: TGTGCCATCAGTGAGTCAGGGACTAGCGGGGTAGCCAAAAACATTCAGTACTTC.

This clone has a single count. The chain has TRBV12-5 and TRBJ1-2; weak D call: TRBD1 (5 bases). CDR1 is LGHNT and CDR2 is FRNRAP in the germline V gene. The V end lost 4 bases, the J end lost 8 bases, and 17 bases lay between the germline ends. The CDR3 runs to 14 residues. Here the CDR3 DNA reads TGTGCTAGTGGTTCCTCCCTGATGGGGCGCGGCTACACCTTC. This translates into CASGSSLMGRGYTF.

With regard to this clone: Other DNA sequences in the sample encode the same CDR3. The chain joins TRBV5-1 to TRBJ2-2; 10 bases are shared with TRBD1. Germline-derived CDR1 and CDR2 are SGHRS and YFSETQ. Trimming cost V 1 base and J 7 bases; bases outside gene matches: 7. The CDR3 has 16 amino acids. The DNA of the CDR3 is TGCGCCAGCAGCTTGAGGACAGGGGGGGTAGGCGGGGAGCTGTTTTTT. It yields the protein CASSLRTGGVGGELFF.

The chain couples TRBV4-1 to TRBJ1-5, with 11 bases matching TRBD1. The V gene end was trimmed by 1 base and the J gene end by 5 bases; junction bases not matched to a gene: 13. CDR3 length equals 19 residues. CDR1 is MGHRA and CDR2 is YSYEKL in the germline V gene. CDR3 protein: CASSQVVGLGQGADQPQHF. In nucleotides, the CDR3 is TGCGCCAGCAGCCAAGTAGTAGGTCTTGGACAGGGGGCCGATCAGCCCCAGCATTTT.

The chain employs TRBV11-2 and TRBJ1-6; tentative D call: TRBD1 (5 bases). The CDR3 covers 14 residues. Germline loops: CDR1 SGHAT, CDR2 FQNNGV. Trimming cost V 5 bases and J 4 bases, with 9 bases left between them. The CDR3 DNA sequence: TGTGCCAGCAGCCCCCCAGGGTATAATTCACCCCTCCACTTT. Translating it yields CASSPPGYNSPLHF.

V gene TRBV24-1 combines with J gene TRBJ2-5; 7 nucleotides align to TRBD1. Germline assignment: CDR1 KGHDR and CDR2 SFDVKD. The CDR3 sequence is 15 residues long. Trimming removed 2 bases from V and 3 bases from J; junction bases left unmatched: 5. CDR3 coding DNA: TGTGCCACCAGTGATTCGGGACAGACCGAAGAGACCCAGTACTTC. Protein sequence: CATSDSGQTEETQYF.

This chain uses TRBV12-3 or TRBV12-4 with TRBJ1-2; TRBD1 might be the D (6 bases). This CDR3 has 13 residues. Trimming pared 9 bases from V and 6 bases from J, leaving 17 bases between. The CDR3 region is CAREGGQMDGYTF. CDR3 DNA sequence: TGTGCCAGGGAAGGGGGGCAGATGGATGGCTACACCTTC.

The CDR3 is CASSDRALNYGYTF. CDR3 DNA: TGTGCCAGCTCTGACAGAGCCCTTAACTATGGCTACACCTTC. The rearrangement links TRBV18 to TRBJ1-2; weak D call: TRBD1 (5 bases). This CDR3 comprises 14 residues. The ends were cut back, 6 bases at V and 1 base at J, with 12 bases in the middle. Germline assignment: CDR1 KGHSH and CDR2 LQKENI.